The following is a T cell receptor beta chain sequence with its context. These data originate in a study of blood T cell repertoires in COVID-19. Study in general: From the United States, Italy and Spain came samples of acute and convalescent COVID-19.

TCRdb's copy holds only in-frame clones and misses some; the assay was immunoSEQ multiplex PCR. The sample contains about 230,000 clones, roughly 88% of which appear only once. Cohort allocation depended upon clinical history that participants reported. In germline, CDR1 is SEHNR, CDR2 FQNEAQ (reference sequence). The CDR3 is 16 residues long. With 8 bases removed from V and 0 bases from J, the gap between germline ends came to 18 bases. Sequencing was carried out using PBMCs or T cells enriched from blood (not recorded which). The chain links TRBV7-9 to TRBJ2-3; D is undetermined. The sequence derives from a woman aged 40 to 50 with acute COVID-19. CDR3 sequence reads: CASSEARVSSTDTQYF. CDR3 nucleotides: TGTGCCAGCTCCGAAGCCCGAGTCTCTAGCACAGATACGCAGTATTTT.